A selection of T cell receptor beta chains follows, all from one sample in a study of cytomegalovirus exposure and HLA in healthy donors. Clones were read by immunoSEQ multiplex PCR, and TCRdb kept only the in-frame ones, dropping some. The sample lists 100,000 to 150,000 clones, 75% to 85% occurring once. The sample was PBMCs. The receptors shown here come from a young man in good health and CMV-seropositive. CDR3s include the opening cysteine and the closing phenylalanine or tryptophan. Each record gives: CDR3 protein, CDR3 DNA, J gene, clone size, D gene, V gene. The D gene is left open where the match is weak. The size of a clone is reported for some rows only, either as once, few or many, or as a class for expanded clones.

CDR3aa: CATSRDRGTVNEQYF
CDR3nt: TGTGCCACCAGCAGAGACCGGGGTACTGTCAACGAGCAGTACTTC
j_gene: TRBJ2-7
abundance: .
d_gene: .
v_gene: TRBV15

CDR3aa: CASSLVPGGEQFF
CDR3nt: TGCGCCAGCAGCTTAGTCCCGGGAGGTGAGCAGTTCTTC
j_gene: TRBJ2-1
abundance: few
d_gene: TRBD2
v_gene: TRBV5-1

CDR3aa: CASSRQVSSYNSPLHF
CDR3nt: TGTGCCAGCAGTCGACAGGTCAGCTCCTATAATTCACCCCTCCACTTT
j_gene: TRBJ1-6
abundance: .
d_gene: .
v_gene: TRBV27

CDR3aa: CAWTQGLAGSQDTQYF
CDR3nt: TGTGCCTGGACCCAAGGACTAGCGGGGTCCCAAGATACGCAGTATTTT
j_gene: TRBJ2-3
abundance: once
d_gene: TRBD2
v_gene: TRBV30

CDR3aa: CASSSGGGRYEQYF
CDR3nt: TGTGCCAGCAGTTCTGGCGGGGGCCGATACGAGCAGTACTTC
j_gene: TRBJ2-7
abundance: .
d_gene: .
v_gene: TRBV27

CDR3aa: CASSLDSLNTEAFF
CDR3nt: TGTGCCAGCTCACTTGACAGCTTGAACACTGAAGCTTTCTTT
j_gene: TRBJ1-1
abundance: .
d_gene: .
v_gene: TRBV18

CDR3aa: CASNSGQGMYEQYF
CDR3nt: TGCGCCAGCAACTCGGGACAGGGTATGTACGAGCAGTACTTC
j_gene: TRBJ2-7
abundance: .
d_gene: TRBD1
v_gene: TRBV5-1

CDR3aa: CASSTPGQGSGEQYF
CDR3nt: TGTGCCAGCAGCACCCCGGGACAGGGCTCCGGCGAGCAGTACTTC
j_gene: TRBJ2-7
abundance: .
d_gene: TRBD1
v_gene: TRBV7-6

CDR3aa: CASSFTRRDTQYF
CDR3nt: TGTGCCAGCAGCTTCACTAGGAGGGATACGCAGTATTTT
j_gene: TRBJ2-3
abundance: once
d_gene: .
v_gene: TRBV7-2

CDR3aa: CASTGEGSGTEAFF
CDR3nt: TGCGCCAGCACTGGGGAGGGGTCGGGGACTGAAGCTTTCTTT
j_gene: TRBJ1-1
abundance: .
d_gene: .
v_gene: TRBV5-1

CDR3aa: CASSSPNGYSSNEQFF
CDR3nt: TGTGCCAGCAGCTCACCAAACGGGTATTCCTCCAATGAGCAGTTCTTC
j_gene: TRBJ2-1
abundance: .
d_gene: .
v_gene: TRBV5-6

CDR3aa: CAISPGTGGKLFF
CDR3nt: TGTGCCATCAGTCCCGGGACAGGGGGAAAACTGTTTTTT
j_gene: TRBJ1-4
abundance: .
d_gene: TRBD1
v_gene: TRBV10-3

CDR3aa: CASSVPIVQGNTEAFF
CDR3nt: TGTGCCAGCAGTGTCCCCATCGTCCAGGGAAACACTGAAGCTTTCTTT
j_gene: TRBJ1-1
abundance: .
d_gene: .
v_gene: TRBV28

CDR3aa: CASGDRFDYTGELFF
CDR3nt: TGTGCCAGTGGGGACAGGTTTGATTACACCGGGGAGCTGTTTTTT
j_gene: TRBJ2-2
abundance: .
d_gene: TRBD1
v_gene: TRBV19

CDR3aa: CASRGLAGGYNEQFF
CDR3nt: TGTGCCAGCAGGGGACTAGCGGGGGGGTACAATGAGCAGTTCTTC
j_gene: TRBJ2-1
abundance: .
d_gene: TRBD2
v_gene: TRBV27

CDR3aa: CASSLGHATYNEQFF
CDR3nt: TGTGCCAGCAGCCTCGGACATGCTACCTACAATGAGCAGTTCTTC
j_gene: TRBJ2-1
abundance: .
d_gene: .
v_gene: TRBV7-6

CDR3aa: CASSIKGSNQPQHF
CDR3nt: TGTGCCAGTAGTATTAAGGGGAGCAATCAGCCCCAGCATTTT
j_gene: TRBJ1-5
abundance: .
d_gene: .
v_gene: TRBV19

CDR3aa: CASSPKTSFYEQYF
CDR3nt: TGTGCCAGTAGTCCAAAGACTAGTTTCTACGAGCAGTACTTC
j_gene: TRBJ2-7
abundance: .
d_gene: .
v_gene: TRBV19

CDR3aa: CASSQDGGVEETQYF
CDR3nt: TGCGCCAGCAGCCAAGATGGCGGAGTAGAAGAGACCCAGTACTTC
j_gene: TRBJ2-5
abundance: .
d_gene: .
v_gene: TRBV4-1

CDR3aa: CASSPGGTYEQYF
CDR3nt: TGCGCCAGCTCCCCGGGGGGAACATACGAGCAGTACTTC
j_gene: TRBJ2-7
abundance: .
d_gene: TRBD2
v_gene: TRBV10-2

CDR3aa: CASSLRDFNTEAFF
CDR3nt: TGTGCCAGTAGTCTTCGGGACTTCAACACTGAAGCTTTCTTT
j_gene: TRBJ1-1
abundance: .
d_gene: .
v_gene: TRBV19